The sequence of this TCR beta chain was determined in a study of CD8 T cells in Susac syndrome. An input of about 0.5 to 1 ug of RNA was subjected to reverse transcription using random hexamers. Using its own MiXCR run on the immunoSEQ multiplex PCR reads, TCRdb lists one record per CDR3 protein. The repertoire holds roughly 120,000 distinct CDR3 sequences, 95% to 98% seen once, with approximately 0.092% in the top ten. Sequencing of TCR beta was performed on blood CD8+ and CD4+ T cells. The count of this clonotype is one. CDR1 GTSNPN and CDR2 SVGIG come from the germline V gene (reference sequence). V shed 2 bases and J shed 0 bases, with 11 bases lying between them. This CDR3 has 15 amino acids.

The chain employs TRBV30 and TRBJ1-5; the D gene is possibly TRBD1 (6 bases). The receptor comes from a human donor in good health. The source material was CD4+ T cells from PBMCs. The CDR3 DNA reads TGTGCCTGGAGTCGCTCCAGGGGTAGCAATCAGCCCCAGCATTTT. Its translation is CAWSRSRGSNQPQHF.